This T cell receptor beta chain was obtained from a study of CD8 T cells in Susac syndrome. Whole-study findings and limits: It was acknowledged in the study that its TCR sequencing and HLA analysis involved a relatively small number of individuals.

Concerning this clonotype itself: Its antigen is undetermined.

The CDR3 is 14 residues long. Per the germline V gene, CDR1 is SGHTA and CDR2 is FQGNSA. V lost 1 base and J 2 bases, leaving 8 bases between the germline ends. Negative isolation was applied to CD8+ and CD4+ T cells, and FACS enrichment was applied to TEMRA cells. With random hexamers, 0.5 to 1 ug RNA was reverse transcribed. By means of immunoSEQ multiplex PCR, TCR beta CDR3 spanning 54 Vbeta and 13 Jbeta underwent amplification. TCRdb processed the immunoSEQ multiplex PCR reads anew with MiXCR; each CDR3 protein has one entry. The sample yields over 95,000 distinct CDR3 sequences, around 90% seen once.

The TCR comes from a human donor in good health. The sample consisted of CD8+ T cells from PBMCs. The rearrangement uses TRBV7-2 and TRBJ1-2; D may be TRBD1 (6 bases). The CDR3 sequence: CASSLDTGNYGYTF. CDR3 bases: TGTGCCAGCAGCTTAGATACAGGGAACTATGGCTACACCTTC.